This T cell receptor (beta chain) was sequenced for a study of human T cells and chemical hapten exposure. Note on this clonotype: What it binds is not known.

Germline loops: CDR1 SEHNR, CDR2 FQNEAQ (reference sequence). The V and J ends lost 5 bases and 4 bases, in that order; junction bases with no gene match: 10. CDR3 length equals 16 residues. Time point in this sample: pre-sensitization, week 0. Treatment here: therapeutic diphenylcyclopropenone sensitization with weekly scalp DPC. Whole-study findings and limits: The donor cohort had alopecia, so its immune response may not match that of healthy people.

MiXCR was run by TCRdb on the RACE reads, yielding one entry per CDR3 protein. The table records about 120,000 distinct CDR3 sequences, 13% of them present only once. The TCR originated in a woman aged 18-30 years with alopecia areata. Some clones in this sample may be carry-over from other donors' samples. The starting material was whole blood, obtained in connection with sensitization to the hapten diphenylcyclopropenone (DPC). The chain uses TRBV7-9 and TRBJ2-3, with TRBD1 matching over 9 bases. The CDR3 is CASSGDRGWAADTQYF. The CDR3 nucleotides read TGTGCCAGCAGCGGAGACAGGGGGTGGGCCGCAGATACGCAGTATTTT.